This passage covers 13 T cell receptor beta chains from one sample sequenced in a study of shared clonotypes between healthy human individuals. The assay was immunoSEQ multiplex PCR, and TCRdb's table has in-frame clones only and misses some. The sample has approximately 620,000 clones, approximately 97% seen once. Sequencing input: naive CD4+ T cells sorted from blood. As to subset: CD45RA+ positively selected. The receptors here all came from a woman younger than 45 in good health.

This chain uses TRBV7-9 with TRBJ2-1; no firm D call. Germline CDR1 reads SEHNR; CDR2 reads FQNEAQ (reference sequence). The CDR3 is made up of 13 amino acids. V was clipped by 2 bases and J by 9 bases, with 11 bases between them. This chain's CDR3 is CASSLQRVGEQFF. In nucleotides, the CDR3 is TGTGCCAGCAGCTTACAGCGAGTTGGTGAGCAGTTCTTC.

This chain joins TRBV19 and TRBJ1-5; 7 nucleotides line up with TRBD1. V lost 5 bases and J lost 0; bases outside the gene matches: 10. The CDR3 consists of 17 residues. The V gene's germline CDR1 is LNHDA and CDR2 SQIVND (reference sequence). The CDR3 region is CASSPPRDSYSNQPQHF. The CDR3 bases are TGTGCCAGTAGTCCTCCCCGGGACAGTTATAGCAATCAGCCCCAGCATTTT. Using reference TRBV19 and TRBJ1-5 for the parts outside the CDR3, the full variable domain is DGGITQSPKYLFRKEGQNVTLSCEQNLNHDAMYWYRQDPGQGLRLIYYSQIVNDFQKGDIAEGYSVSREKKESFPLTVTSAQKNPTAFYLCASSPPRDSYSNQPQHFGDGTRLSIL.

The chain couples TRBV28 to TRBJ1-5; 9 nucleotides line up with TRBD1. Per the germline V gene, CDR1 is MDHEN and CDR2 is SYDVKM. The CDR3 sequence is 15 residues long. V dropped 6 bases and J dropped 5; count of bases not matched to a gene: 8. This CDR3 reads CASSQGTGRHQPQHF. In nucleotides, the CDR3 is TGTGCCAGCAGCCAAGGGACAGGGCGTCATCAGCCCCAGCATTTT.

This clone has only one observation. The chain joins TRBV5-1 to TRBJ1-3, with D perhaps TRBD1 (5 bases). CDR1 is SGHRS, CDR2 YFSETQ, per germline. The CDR3 runs to 14 residues. Trimming removed 4 bases from V and 4 bases from J, with 12 bases in between. This chain's CDR3 is CASSPQGAGNTIYF. CDR3 DNA sequence: TGCGCCAGCAGCCCTCAGGGTGCGGGAAACACCATATATTTT.

The V gene is TRBV30, the J gene TRBJ1-6; 9 bases agree with TRBD1. V shed 3 bases and J 9 bases; nucleotides not matched to a gene: 3. The germline V gene has CDR1 GTSNPN and CDR2 SVGIG (reference sequence). The CDR3 has 13 residues. The CDR3 DNA reads as TGTGCCTGGAGGGGGACAGGGTTTTCACCCCTCCACTTT. It specifies CAWRGTGFSPLHF.

The genes are TRBV19 and TRBJ2-1; D tentatively fits TRBD1 or TRBD2 (6 bases each). The V end lost 5 bases, the J end lost 4 bases, and 15 bases lay between the germline ends. The CDR3 contains 15 residues. Germline loops: CDR1 LNHDA, CDR2 SQIVND (reference sequence). The CDR3 coding sequence is TGTGCCAGTAGTCCTAACCGGGGGCGGTACAATGAGCAGTTCTTC. It encodes CASSPNRGRYNEQFF.

The CDR3 here is CASSLQTGAEDGYGYTF. In nucleotides, the CDR3 is TGTGCCAGCAGTTTACAAACAGGCGCCGAAGACGGCTATGGCTACACCTTC. The chain links TRBV28 to TRBJ1-2; D possibly corresponds to TRBD1 (5 bases). This CDR3 has 17 amino acids. Between the trimmed V and J ends, which lost 2 bases and 4 bases, there was a span of 20 bases. CDR1 MDHEN and CDR2 SYDVKM come from the germline V gene.

The genes are TRBV7-9 and TRBJ2-7; TRBD2 aligns across 10 bases. Germline lookup yields CDR1 SEHNR and CDR2 FQNEAQ (reference sequence). The junction had 4 bases not matched to a gene; V was cut back by 5 bases and J by 3 bases. The CDR3 consists of 14 residues. The CDR3 loop reads CASSPLAGLYEQYF. The CDR3 DNA reads as TGTGCCAGCAGCCCACTAGCGGGACTCTACGAGCAGTACTTC.

This chain uses TRBV14 with TRBJ2-5; D is undetermined. Trimming took 2 bases from V and 11 from J, leaving 12 bases between them. Germline V gives CDR1 SGHDN, CDR2 FVKESK. The CDR3 spans 12 residues. The CDR3 DNA reads as TGTGCCAGCAGCCAATCGGCGGATCGGCAGTACTTC. Amino acid sequence: CASSQSADRQYF.

The chain joins TRBV19 to TRBJ2-2, with TRBD2 identical over 11 bases. This CDR3 comprises 17 residues. Trimming removed 3 bases from V and 9 bases from J; junction bases left unmatched: 12. Germline V CDR1 and CDR2: LNHDA, SQIVND (reference sequence). CDR3 in DNA: TGTGCCAGTAGTATTACCCCGGGACTAGCGGCCCACCGGGAGCTGTTTTTT. Its protein product is CASSITPGLAAHRELFF.

The V gene is TRBV2, the J gene TRBJ1-6; perhaps TRBD1 as D (5 bases). This CDR3 region has 15 residues. Germline loops: CDR1 SNHLY, CDR2 FYNNEI. Trimming pared 11 bases from V and 7 bases from J, leaving 21 bases between. The CDR3 region is CAGQGGGTANSPLHF. CDR3 in DNA: TGTGCCGGACAAGGTGGGGGGACGGCAAATTCACCCCTCCACTTT.

This chain joins TRBV27 and TRBJ2-7, with 8 bases aligning to TRBD1. Germline lookup yields CDR1 MNHEY and CDR2 SMNVEV (reference sequence). The CDR3 consists of 15 residues. The J segment lost 5 bases and the V segment lost 3 bases, leaving 9 bases of the junction unmatched. CDR3 coding DNA: TGTGCCAGCAGTTTCGCTCGACAGGGGCTCCACGAGCAGTACTTC. This encodes CASSFARQGLHEQYF.

CDR3 protein: CATQGAITDTQYF. The CDR3 bases are TGTGCCACTCAGGGGGCTATCACAGATACGCAGTATTTT. The chain carries TRBV28 and TRBJ2-3; 8 bases line up with TRBD1. Germline V gene lookup returns CDR1 MDHEN and CDR2 SYDVKM. The V gene end was trimmed by 10 bases and the J gene end by 2 bases; junction bases not matched to a gene: 5. CDR3 length: 13 amino acids.